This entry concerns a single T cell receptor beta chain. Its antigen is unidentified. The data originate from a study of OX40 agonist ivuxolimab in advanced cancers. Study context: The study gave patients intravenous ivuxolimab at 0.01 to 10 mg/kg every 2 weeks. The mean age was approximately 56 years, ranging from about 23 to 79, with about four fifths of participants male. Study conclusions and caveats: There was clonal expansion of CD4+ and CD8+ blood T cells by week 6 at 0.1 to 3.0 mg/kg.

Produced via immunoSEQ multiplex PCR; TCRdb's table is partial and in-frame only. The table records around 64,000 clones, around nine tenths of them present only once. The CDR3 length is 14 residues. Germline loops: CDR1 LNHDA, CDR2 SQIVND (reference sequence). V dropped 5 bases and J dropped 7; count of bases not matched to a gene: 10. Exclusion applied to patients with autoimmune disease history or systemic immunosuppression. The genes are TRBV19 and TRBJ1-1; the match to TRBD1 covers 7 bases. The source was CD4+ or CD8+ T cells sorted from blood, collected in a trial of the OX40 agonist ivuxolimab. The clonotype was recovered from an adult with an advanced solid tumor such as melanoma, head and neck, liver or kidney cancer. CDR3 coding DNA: TGTGCCAGTAGTGTAAGACAGGGCCTTGATGAAGCTTTCTTT. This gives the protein CASSVRQGLDEAFF.